One sample yielded the 7 T cell receptor beta chains listed below, sequenced in a study of memory CD4+ T cells and cytomegalovirus serostatus. Data came from immunoSEQ multiplex PCR; TCRdb stores just in-frame clones and leaves some out. The data show about 57,000 clones, with less than 80% seen just once and about 0.82% held by the top ten. Single viable CD3+CD4+CD8-CD45RO+ cells were sorted as the memory CD4+ T cells. The sample taken for sequencing was memory CD4+ T cells from blood. Source of these receptors: an adult in good health and CMV-seronegative.

The rearrangement uses TRBV7-8 and TRBJ2-2; D is unresolved. V was shortened by 3 bases and J by 6 bases, with 8 bases between the two germline ends. CDR1 and CDR2 (germline): SGHVS, FQNEAQ. The CDR3 loop spans 13 amino acids. The CDR3 nucleotides read TGTGCCAGCAGCTTCGCTTTGGCCGGGGAGCTGTTTTTT. Translated, it gives CASSFALAGELFF.

This sequence joins TRBV19 and TRBJ1-1; no clear D gene. Germline lookup yields CDR1 LNHDA and CDR2 SQIVND (reference sequence). The V gene lost 7 bases and the J gene lost 0 bases, with 15 bases spanning the gap. CDR3 length: 15 amino acids. The CDR3 sequence: CASTPLLRVNTEAFF. In nucleotides, the CDR3 is TGTGCCAGTACCCCCCTATTAAGGGTGAACACTGAAGCTTTCTTT.

The chain employs TRBV5-1 and TRBJ2-1; 9 bases are shared with TRBD1. CDR3 size: 13 residues. Losses at the gene ends were 6 bases for V and 5 bases for J; bases not matched to a gene: 3. Germline CDR1 SGHRS, CDR2 YFSETQ. CDR3 sequence reads: CASKTGGNNEQFF. The DNA for the CDR3 is TGCGCCAGCAAGACAGGGGGGAACAATGAGCAGTTCTTC.

The V and J genes are TRBV19 and TRBJ2-3; 14 bases match TRBD2. J lost 6 bases, V lost 5 bases, and 7 bases had no gene match. The germline V gene has CDR1 LNHDA and CDR2 SQIVND (reference sequence). The CDR3 totals 16 residues. The CDR3 sequence is CASSPGLAGVGDTQYF. CDR3 nucleotide sequence: TGTGCCAGTAGTCCGGGACTAGCGGGAGTTGGGGATACGCAGTATTTT.

This chain links TRBV11-2 with TRBJ2-5; D is unresolved. Germline loops: CDR1 SGHAT, CDR2 FQNNGV. V was shortened by 5 bases and J by 2 bases, with 15 bases between the two germline ends. This CDR3 is 15 amino acids long. The DNA of the CDR3 is TGTGCCAGCAGCCCTCGCCGCAACCAACAAGAGACCCAGTACTTC. Translated: CASSPRRNQQETQYF.

The chain has TRBV30 and TRBJ1-5; possibly TRBD1 for D (5 bases). With 3 bases removed from V and 2 bases from J, the gap between germline ends came to 8 bases. This CDR3 is 13 amino acids long. Germline values: CDR1 GTSNPN, CDR2 SVGIG (reference sequence). The CDR3 protein is CAWRGDGNQPQHF. The CDR3 DNA sequence: TGTGCCTGGAGGGGGGACGGCAATCAGCCCCAGCATTTT. Variable domain in full (rest from reference TRBV30 and TRBJ1-5): SQTIHQWPATLVQPVGSPLSLECTVEGTSNPNLYWYRQAAGRGLQLLFYSVGIGQISSEVPQNLSASRPQDRQFILSSKKLLLSDSGFYLCAWRGDGNQPQHFGDGTRLSIL.

The J gene is TRBJ2-7, the V gene TRBV6-1, with 12 bases identical to TRBD1. CDR3 size: 15 residues. Germline trimming cut 7 bases from V and 6 bases from J; bases unmatched to any gene: 10. Germline V gene sequence: CDR1 MNHNS, CDR2 SASEGT. The CDR3 region is CASTPTGTGGAEQYF. The CDR3 DNA is TGTGCCAGCACCCCAACTGGGACAGGGGGCGCCGAGCAGTACTTC.